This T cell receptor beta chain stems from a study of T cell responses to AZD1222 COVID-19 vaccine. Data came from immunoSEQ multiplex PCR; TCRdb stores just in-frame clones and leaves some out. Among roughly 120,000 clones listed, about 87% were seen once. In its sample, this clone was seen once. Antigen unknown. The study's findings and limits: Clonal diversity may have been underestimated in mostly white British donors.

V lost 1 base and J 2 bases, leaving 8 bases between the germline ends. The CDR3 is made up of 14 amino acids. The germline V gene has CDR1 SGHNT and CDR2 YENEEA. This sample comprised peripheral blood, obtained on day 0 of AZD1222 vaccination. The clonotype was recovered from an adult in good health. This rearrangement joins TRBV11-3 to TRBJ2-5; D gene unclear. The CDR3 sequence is CASSLGRGQETQYF. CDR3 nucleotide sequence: TGTGCCAGCAGCTTAGGGCGAGGACAAGAGACCCAGTACTTC.